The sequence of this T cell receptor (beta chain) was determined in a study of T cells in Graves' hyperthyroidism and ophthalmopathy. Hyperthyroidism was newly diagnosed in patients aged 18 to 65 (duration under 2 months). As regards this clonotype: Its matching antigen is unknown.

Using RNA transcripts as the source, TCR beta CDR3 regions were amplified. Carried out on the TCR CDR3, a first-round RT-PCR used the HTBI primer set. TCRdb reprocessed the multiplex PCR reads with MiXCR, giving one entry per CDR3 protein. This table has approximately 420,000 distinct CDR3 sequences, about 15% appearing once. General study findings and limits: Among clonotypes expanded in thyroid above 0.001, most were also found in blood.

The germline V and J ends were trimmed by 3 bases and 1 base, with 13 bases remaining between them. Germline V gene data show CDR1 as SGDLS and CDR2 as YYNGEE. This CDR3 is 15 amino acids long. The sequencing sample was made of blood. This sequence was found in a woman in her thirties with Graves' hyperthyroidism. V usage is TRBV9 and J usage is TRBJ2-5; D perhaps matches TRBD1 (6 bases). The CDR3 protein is CASSEGGQSQETQYF. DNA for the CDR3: TGTGCCAGCAGCGAAGGGGGTCAAAGCCAAGAGACCCAGTACTTC.